Below, one T cell receptor beta chain is given with its context. Germline V gives CDR1 SGHVS, CDR2 FNYEAQ. This CDR3 is built from 17 residues. V was pared by 0 bases and J by 2 bases, with 17 bases between. This sample stems from a study of blood T cell repertoires in COVID-19. Study information: Samples taken during acute and convalescent COVID-19 were collected in the United States, Italy and Spain. Sources were T cells, B-cell-depleted T cells, or PBMCs; the material itself was cDNA or gDNA.

Seattle researchers signed up patients amid active infection and tracked them longitudinally. Authors' data handling: Reference gene primer amplification gave nucleated cell count estimates. Clones were read by immunoSEQ multiplex PCR, and TCRdb kept only the in-frame ones, dropping some. V, J and clone size were drawn from that table, and D and trimming were deduced from the DNA. The table records 200,000 to 250,000 clones, 75% to 85% of them present only once. The sequence came from a woman aged 25 to 39 with COVID-19, enrolled during active disease. The sequenced material came from peripheral blood. The chain joins TRBV7-6 to TRBJ2-7, with D perhaps TRBD1 (5 bases). CDR3 protein: CASSLAPRTNPTYEQYF. The CDR3 DNA reads TGTGCCAGCAGCTTAGCGCCTCGGACAAATCCCACCTACGAGCAGTACTTC.